These 2 T cell receptor beta chains share one sample of origin, sequenced in a study of response to subunit inactivated influenza vaccine. TCRdb ran MiXCR on the RT-PCR reads and lists one entry per CDR3 protein. The sample includes 500,000 or so distinct CDR3 sequences, 16% of them seen just once. Here the sequenced sample was CD4+ T cells sorted from PBMCs, taken 23 months after vaccination. All receptors come from a man aged 50-75 years who received an inactivated influenza vaccine.

There are many counts of this clonotype. J is TRBJ2-2 and V is TRBV6-5; TRBD1 matches at 8 bases. V lost 6 bases to trimming and J lost 1 base; unmatched junction nucleotides: 10. Per the germline V gene, CDR1 is MNHEY and CDR2 is SVGAGI. The CDR3 has 17 residues. In DNA, the CDR3 is TGTGCCAGCAGACCCAGAAGAGGACAGGGGAACACCGGGGAGCTGTTTTTT. Its protein is CASRPRRGQGNTGELFF.

This clonotype was counted a few times. The chain employs TRBV4-3 and TRBJ2-2, with a weak D call TRBD2 (5 bases). This CDR3 has 15 residues. The germline CDR1 and CDR2 sequences are LGHNA and YSLEER. Trimming pared 3 bases from V and 1 base from J, leaving 9 bases between. CDR3 in amino acids: CASSHEAGNTGELFF. CDR3 bases: TGCGCCAGCAGCCATGAGGCGGGGAACACCGGGGAGCTGTTTTTT.